This paragraph covers one TCR beta chain sequence. The antigen is undetermined. At one end the junction does not follow the germline gene, possibly because of a read error. TCRdb analysed the reads with MiXCR anew, one entry per CDR3 protein. The sample has around 710,000 distinct CDR3 sequences, roughly 28% seen once; the top ten hold under 15%. This sample was included in a study of T cell repertoires in cytomegalovirus infection. Study at large: Both recently identified HLA-C-restricted and well-studied HLA-B-restricted CMV epitopes were used in the study. Both a matching HLA type and CMV infection were indicated by public TCR beta signatures. Study-wide results and limits: HLA-C-restricted TCR beta clonotypes specific for CMV led the ex vivo response.

Germline V gene data show CDR1 as SGHNT and CDR2 as YENEEA. This CDR3 is 15 amino acids long. Material: cultured CD8+ T cells from PBMCs, obtained from culture after CMV antigen stimulation. This chain joins TRBV11-3 and TRBJ2-2; tentatively, D is TRBD1 (5 bases). The clonotype was recovered from a human donor in good health (CMV status not recorded). Some clones in this sample may be carry-over from other donors' samples. The CDR3 region is CASSVGRANTGELFF. The CDR3 DNA reads as TGTGCGAGCAGTGTAGGCAGGGCGAACACCGGGGAGCTGTTTTTT.